This T cell receptor (beta chain) was obtained from a study of post-analysis software for immune sequencing data. Study observations and caveats: Patients with multiple sclerosis recorded significantly lower normalized Chao1 diversity than controls, the study found. Compared with controls, patients had more of roughly 5 TRBV segments, including TRBV5-6, TRBV5-1 and TRBV20-1.

Unique molecular identifiers had been added to the TCR beta cDNA libraries. TCRdb fed the PCR reads into MiXCR, producing one record per CDR3 protein. The repertoire consists of under 900,000 distinct CDR3 sequences, with roughly 58% occurring once and the leading ten covering about 4.5%. Comment on this clonotype: As yet, its antigen is unknown.

Germline values: CDR1 ENHRY, CDR2 SYGVKD. V shed 3 bases and J 4 bases; nucleotides not matched to a gene: 5. The CDR3 has 15 residues. This receptor was taken from a girl between 10 and 17 years old with multiple sclerosis. The rearrangement uses TRBV10-3 and TRBJ2-2; 7 nucleotides match TRBD1. Sequencing used blood. The CDR3 region has the DNA TGTGCCATCAGTGATGTCAGGGGGAGCACCGGGGAGCTGTTTTTT. It specifies CAISDVRGSTGELFF.